This TCR beta chain originates from a study of patients and donors after allogeneic stem cell transplantation. Trimming shortened V by 5 bases and J by 0 bases, and 17 bases separated the two germline ends. Germline lookup yields CDR1 SGHTA and CDR2 FQGNSA. The CDR3 runs to 17 residues. This clonotype showed up just a few times. TCRdb used MiXCR to reprocess the RT-PCR reads, holding one entry per CDR3 protein. The data show 98,000 or so distinct CDR3 sequences, approximately 35% seen once. This TCR derives from a human donor who was either an allogeneic HSCT recipient or a stem cell or donor lymphocyte infusion donor (not recorded which). It is not recorded whose cells these are; they may come from a transplant donor. The chain links TRBV7-2 to TRBJ1-5; perhaps TRBD1 as D (6 bases). Sample: blood, either unsorted or a sorted T cell fraction (not recorded which). In nucleotides, the CDR3 is TGTGCCAGCAGCCCTACCCTAAACAGGGATAGCAATCAGCCCCAGCATTTT. It codes for CASSPTLNRDSNQPQHF.